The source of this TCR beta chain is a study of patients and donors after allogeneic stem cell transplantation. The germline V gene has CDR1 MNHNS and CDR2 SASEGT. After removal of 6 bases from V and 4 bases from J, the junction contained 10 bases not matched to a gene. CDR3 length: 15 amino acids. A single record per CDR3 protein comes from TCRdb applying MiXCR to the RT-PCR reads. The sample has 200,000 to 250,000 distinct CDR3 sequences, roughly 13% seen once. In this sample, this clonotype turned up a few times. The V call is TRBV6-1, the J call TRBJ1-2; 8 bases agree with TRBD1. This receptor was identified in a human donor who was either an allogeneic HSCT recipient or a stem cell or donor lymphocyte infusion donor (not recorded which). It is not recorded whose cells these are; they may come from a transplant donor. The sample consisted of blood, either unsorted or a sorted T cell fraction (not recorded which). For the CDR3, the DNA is TGTGCCAGCAGCGATCTCTCCGGGACAGGCTATGGCTACACCTTC. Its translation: CASSDLSGTGYGYTF.